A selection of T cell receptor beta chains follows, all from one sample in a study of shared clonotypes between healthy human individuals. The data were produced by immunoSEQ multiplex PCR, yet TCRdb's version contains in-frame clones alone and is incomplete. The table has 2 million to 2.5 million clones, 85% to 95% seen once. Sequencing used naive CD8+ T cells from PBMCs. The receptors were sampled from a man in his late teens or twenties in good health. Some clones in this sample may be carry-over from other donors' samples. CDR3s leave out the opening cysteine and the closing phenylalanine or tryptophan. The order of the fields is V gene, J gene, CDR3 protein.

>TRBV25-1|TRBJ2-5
ASSDSGRSETQY
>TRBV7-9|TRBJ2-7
ASSLARNLGEQY
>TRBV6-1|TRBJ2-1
ATQGLDGYNEQF
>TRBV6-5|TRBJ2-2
ASSYSPRWNTGELF
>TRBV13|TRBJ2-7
ASSNRDGTYEQY
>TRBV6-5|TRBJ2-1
ASSPSGRTYNEQF
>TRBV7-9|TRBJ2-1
ASSPSGENEQF
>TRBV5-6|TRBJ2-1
ASSSLAGAYNEQF
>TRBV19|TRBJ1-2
ASCSTGDPDYGYT
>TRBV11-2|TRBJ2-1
ASSSGLAGRSYNEQF
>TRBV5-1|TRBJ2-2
ASSFGRAGTGELF
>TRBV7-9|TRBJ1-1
ASSSGRAAHEAF
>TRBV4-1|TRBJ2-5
ASSQEWGGDETQY
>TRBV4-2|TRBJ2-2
ASSQERAVAGELF
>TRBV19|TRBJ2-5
ASSFSIQETQY
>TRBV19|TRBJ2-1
ASMESSSYNEQF
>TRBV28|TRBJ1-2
ASSFLGSTYGYT